Each of the 15 T cell receptor beta chains below was sequenced from the same sample in a study of T cell responses to AZD1222 COVID-19 vaccine. Assay used: immunoSEQ multiplex PCR; TCRdb lists only in-frame clones, some missing. Of about 97,000 clones detected, around nine tenths appear once; the ten largest clones hold roughly 2.8%. The sample was peripheral blood, taken on day 0 of AZD1222 vaccination. The receptors shown here come from an adult in good health.

The chain's CDR3 is CASSTWDGELFF. The DNA of the CDR3 is TGTGCCAGCAGCACATGGGACGGGGAGCTGTTTTTT. The chain combines TRBV5-5 with TRBJ2-2, with D unclear. Trimming removed 4 bases from V and 7 bases from J, with 8 bases in between. The CDR3 has 12 amino acids. Germline V gene sequence: CDR1 SGHKS, CDR2 YYEKEE (reference sequence).

This clone was observed once. This CDR3 is CASSLGIGTVETQYF. As DNA, the CDR3 is TGTGCCAGCAGCTTAGGTATTGGGACAGTAGAGACCCAGTACTTC. The chain employs TRBV7-9 and TRBJ2-5, with 7 bases lining up with TRBD1. Losses at the gene ends were 1 base for V and 4 bases for J; bases not matched to a gene: 6. The CDR3 totals 15 residues. Germline CDR1 reads SEHNR; CDR2 reads FQNEAQ (reference sequence).

This chain uses TRBV19 with TRBJ1-5, with 9 bases lining up with TRBD1. The CDR3 contains 14 residues. V lost 3 bases and J lost 5; bases outside the gene matches: 2. The V gene's germline CDR1 is LNHDA and CDR2 SQIVND (reference sequence). The CDR3 sequence: CASSIWTGDQPQHF. Here the CDR3 DNA reads TGTGCCAGTAGTATCTGGACAGGGGATCAGCCCCAGCATTTT.

This chain connects TRBV27 to TRBJ1-5; D is unresolved. Germline V gene data show CDR1 as MNHEY and CDR2 as SMNVEV (reference sequence). The CDR3 contains 15 residues. V lost 7 bases and J lost 4, with 17 bases in between. CDR3 sequence: CASNARSGSNQPQHF. DNA for the CDR3: TGTGCCAGCAACGCGAGGTCGGGGAGTAATCAGCCCCAGCATTTT.

This chain joins TRBV29-1 and TRBJ1-3; D remains ambiguous. Germline-derived CDR1 and CDR2 are SQVTM and ANQGSEA. The CDR3 covers 12 residues. The V end was cut by 3 bases, the J end by 0 bases, with 3 bases between. The CDR3 region has the DNA TGCAGCGTTGACACCTCTGGAAACACCATATATTTT. It codes for CSVDTSGNTIYF.

This clone has just one count. At one end the junction does not follow the germline gene, possibly because of a read error. The chain joins TRBV4-3 to TRBJ1-3; no clear D. CDR3 length: 16 amino acids. Looked up from germline, CDR1 is LGHNA and CDR2 is YSLEER. The CDR3 nucleotides are TGCGACAGCAGCCAAAGCCCGCCGGGGATGGGAAACACCATATATTTT. It is translated as CDSSQSPPGMGNTIYF.

The chain has TRBV9 and TRBJ1-2; D perhaps matches TRBD1 (6 bases). Germline-derived CDR1 and CDR2 are SGDLS and YYNGEE. The germline V and J ends were trimmed by 4 bases and 2 bases, with 12 bases remaining between them. The CDR3 totals 14 residues. The CDR3 reads CASSPAQGNYGYTF. DNA of the CDR3: TGTGCCAGCAGCCCCGCCCAGGGGAACTATGGCTACACCTTC. Looking up the rest from reference TRBV9 and TRBJ1-2 gives the full variable domain: DSGVTQTPKHLITATGQRVTLRCSPRSGDLSVYWYQQSLDQGLQFLIQYYNGEERAKGNILERFSAQQFPDLHSELNLSSLELGDSALYFCASSPAQGNYGYTFGSGTRLTVV.

This chain joins TRBV19 and TRBJ1-1; no clear D. Germline values: CDR1 LNHDA, CDR2 SQIVND (reference sequence). This CDR3 has 13 amino acids. V lost 6 bases and J lost 0, with 8 bases in between. CDR3 region: CASSSSLNTEAFF. The CDR3 DNA is TGTGCCAGTAGCTCCAGTCTGAACACTGAAGCTTTCTTT.

This chain joins TRBV28 and TRBJ2-5, with TRBD1 matching over 10 bases. The CDR3 spans 15 residues. V trimming: 5 bases; J trimming: 7 bases; junction bases outside the gene matches: 10. Germline values: CDR1 MDHEN, CDR2 SYDVKM. The CDR3 sequence is CASSPRGQGSATQYF. Written as DNA, the CDR3 is TGTGCCAGCAGTCCCAGGGGACAGGGGTCGGCGACCCAGTACTTC.

This chain joins TRBV19 and TRBJ1-2; D uncertain. Trimming removed 5 bases at V and 0 bases at J, with 10 bases between. The CDR3 totals 14 residues. In germline, CDR1 is LNHDA, CDR2 SQIVND (reference sequence). CDR3 coding DNA: TGTGCCAGTAGTCCGCCAGGCACTAACTATGGCTACACCTTC. Translating gives CASSPPGTNYGYTF.

This rearrangement joins TRBV30 to TRBJ2-7, with unresolved D. V lost 5 bases and J 1 base, leaving 12 bases between the germline ends. This CDR3 comprises 13 residues. Germline CDR1 GTSNPN, CDR2 SVGIG (reference sequence). The CDR3 is CAWAKGLSYEQYF. The CDR3 coding sequence is TGTGCCTGGGCCAAGGGATTGTCCTACGAGCAGTACTTC.

This clone was detected only a few times. V and J are TRBV2 and TRBJ2-1; TRBD2 might be the D (6 bases). V was shortened by 4 bases and J by 0 bases, with 10 bases between the two germline ends. There are 15 residues in the CDR3. Germline V lookup: CDR1 SNHLY, CDR2 FYNNEI. CDR3 loop: CASSVMGGSYNEQFF. CDR3 nucleotides: TGTGCCAGCAGTGTAATGGGGGGCTCCTACAATGAGCAGTTCTTC.

The V call is TRBV2, the J call TRBJ2-1; 8 bases map to TRBD2. Germline V CDR1 and CDR2: SNHLY, FYNNEI. J was trimmed by 2 bases and V by 4 bases; bases with no gene match: 7. The CDR3 contains 16 residues. DNA for the CDR3: TGTGCCAGCAGTGCAGGTAGGGGACTAGCCTACAATGAGCAGTTCTTC. Protein: CASSAGRGLAYNEQFF.

The V gene is TRBV14, the J gene TRBJ2-7, with D unresolved. The CDR3 loop spans 12 amino acids. V was pared by 1 base and J by 6 bases, with 7 bases between. CDR1 SGHDN and CDR2 FVKESK come from the germline V gene. This CDR3 is CASSQGILEQYF. The CDR3 nucleotides are TGTGCCAGCAGCCAAGGGATACTCGAGCAGTACTTC.

V usage is TRBV19 and J usage is TRBJ2-1; TRBD2 agrees at 10 bases. This CDR3 is built from 13 residues. Trimming at V came to 5 bases and at J to 10 bases, leaving 5 bases not matched to a gene. The germline V gene encodes CDR1 LNHDA and CDR2 SQIVND (reference sequence). The DNA of the CDR3 is TGTGCCAGTAGTGGGACTAGCGTGGGGGAGCAGTTCTTC. Protein: CASSGTSVGEQFF.